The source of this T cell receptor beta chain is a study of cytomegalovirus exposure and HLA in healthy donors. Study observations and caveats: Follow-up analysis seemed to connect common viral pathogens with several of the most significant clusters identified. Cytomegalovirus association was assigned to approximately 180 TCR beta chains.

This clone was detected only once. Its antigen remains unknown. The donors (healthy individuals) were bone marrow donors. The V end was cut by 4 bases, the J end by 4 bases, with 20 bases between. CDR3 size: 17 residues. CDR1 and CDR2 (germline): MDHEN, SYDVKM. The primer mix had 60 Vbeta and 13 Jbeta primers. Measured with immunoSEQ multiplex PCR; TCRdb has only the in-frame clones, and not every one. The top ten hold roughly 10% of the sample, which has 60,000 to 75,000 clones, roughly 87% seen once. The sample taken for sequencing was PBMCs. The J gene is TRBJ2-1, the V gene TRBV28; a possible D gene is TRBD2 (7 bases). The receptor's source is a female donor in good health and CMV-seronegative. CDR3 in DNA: TGTGCCAGCAGTTGGGGGGGGGCTTTTGGAGGTTACAATGAGCAGTTCTTC. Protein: CASSWGGAFGGYNEQFF.